This TCR beta chain was profiled in a study of cytomegalovirus exposure and HLA in healthy donors (dated by TCRdb to about 2017). With regard to the full study: An earlier analysis of approximately 590 of the donors reported roughly 270 Gb of sequence data and 100 million to 140 million unique TCR beta sequences from some 180 million T cells. Typing coverage differed by locus: A, B, C, DRB1 and DQB1 were typed in roughly 629-640 donors, DQA1 in around 500, DPA1 in 600 to 610, and DPB1 in around 490. The genetic ancestry cluster associated with self-reported Caucasian donors included around four fifths of the roughly 400 genotyped donors. The T cell repertoires of roughly 660 subjects were profiled by immunosequencing and related to cytomegalovirus serostatus. Along with the approximately 700-subject first cohort, a separate validation cohort of over a hundred different subjects was used. Several DR-DQ haplotypes were handled as single units for association and clustering because linkage in the cohort was strong. All discovery cohort repertoires had been generated on a single sequencing platform. Rather than drawing on any new phenotypic data, the later analysis identified candidate immune exposures from TCR beta sequences and the way those sequences occurred across donors. Class I and class II HLA loci were covered by the typing at four-digit resolution. An earlier analysis of fewer than 750 of the donors used high-throughput TCR beta sequencing to judge whether each TCR beta V gene segment behaved as functional or pseudogenic. Approximately 300 gigabases of sequencing data and 91 million or so unique TCR sequences made up an early release that covered approximately 700 HLA-typed donors. The study was designed to test whether signatures of past pathogen exposure could be identified by cataloging public T cell receptors. Donor age, sex, ethnicity and CMV serostatus were compiled alongside the repertoire data. A later genetic analysis used genome-wide SNP genotypes for about 55% of the 666 donors, treating that subset as a discovery cohort. Among 350 to 400 genotyped donors of the cohort, an average of 235,054 unique TCR beta nucleotide sequences were sequenced per donor, around 18% of them non-productive. In a later analysis, previously published TCR beta repertoires from several hundred donors were re-analyzed and high-resolution HLA genotyping was added so that TCR occurrence patterns could be studied. High-throughput TCR immunosequencing, statistical association of individual TCRs with disease status, and machine learning were combined to predict cytomegalovirus infection status. On the study overall, not on this receptor specifically: A further reported finding was that TCR beta sequences accurately predicted the HLA-A and HLA-B alleles for most subjects in the first cohort. According to a later analysis, most CMV-associated TCR beta chains appeared to be HLA-restricted, and the HLA associations seemed to be driven largely by CMV exposure. In a later analysis, HLA-associated TCR beta chains were found to be more clonally expanded and to have lower generation probabilities than equally common non-associated chains. A cluster of highly shared sequence variants was judged likely to be a technical artifact of the sequencing pipeline. Strong co-occurrence of HLA alleles, especially DR and DQ, made assigning TCR associations to individual alleles difficult. This cohort had only TCR beta chains sequenced, and the lack of alpha or paired-chain data limited which features could be detected. V-gene and J-gene trimming of TCR beta chains was associated with a missense DCLRE1C variant in a later genetic analysis, and the association was replicated in an independent cohort. In a later genetic analysis, fewer N-insertions in productive TCRs were reported among donors in an Asian-associated ancestry cluster than the roughly 700-donor mean. A total of fewer than 200 TCR beta chains were listed by the study as associated with cytomegalovirus. Most TCR sequences were seen in very few donors, while some public TCRs were found in many individuals. Because the 87-base-pair reads could not distinguish some IMGT-functional V segments, including TRBV6-2 and TRBV6-3, those segments were excluded. The authors suggested that the approach could potentially be generalized to other disease states and immunological phenotypes. In an earlier analysis of approximately 590 of the donors, most TCR beta V segments were observed in productive rearrangements about 90% or about 30% of the time, broadly matching IMGT annotations. In vitro tests confirmed that three of the cytomegalovirus-associated TCR beta chains recognize cytomegalovirus antigens. Correlated functional status among segregating V segments might reflect linkage disequilibrium, but an unknown experimental factor could not be ruled out. The presence/absence analyses assumed that sequencing depth was roughly uniform across donors, and that assumption may not be true. Several of the top co-occurrence clusters appeared to be linked to parvovirus B19, influenza, CMV and Epstein-Barr virus, according to a later analysis. In both the original and validation cohorts, the classifier was reported to diagnose cytomegalovirus status with high specificity and sensitivity. HLA typing was unavailable for some donors at each locus, so association tests used only the typed subset. According to a later analysis, TCR association rates differed among HLA loci, with DRB1 alleles showing the most associated TCRs and HLA-C alleles showing the fewest. Some 16 rarely observed V segments, including chromosome 9 orphons, were excluded from the earlier analysis of approximately 500 of the donors because counts were too low. At a false discovery rate of 0.05, a later analysis linked fewer than 20,000 TCR beta sequences to specific HLA alleles. The only immune exposure information available for the cohort was CMV serostatus.

This clone was seen a handful of times. Its antigen remains unidentified. No base quality values were provided; no much bigger clone lies one nucleotide off. The cohort was made up of approximately 670 healthy bone marrow donors. Cohort members were all nominally healthy when sampled, although unrecorded immune exposures were likely present. The donor tested CMV seropositive, placing the donor among the approximately 310 seropositive members of the cohort. Each donor provided a peripheral blood sample, and peripheral blood mononuclear cells were used for TCR beta sequencing. Genomic DNA extraction from the blood cell samples was performed with the Qiagen DNeasy Blood Extraction Kit. The library came from the immunoSEQ multiplex PCR assay. For the multiplex PCR, a mixture combining 60 forward primers for TCR Vbeta segments and 13 reverse primers for TCR Jbeta segments was used. The CDR3 region of rearranged TCR beta genes was amplified from genomic DNA by a multiplex PCR assay. The Illumina HiSeq System was used to sequence the amplified TCR beta libraries as 87-base-pair reads. The original pipeline was this. A later analysis counted about 80 million unique TCR beta chains across the 500 to 850 repertoires, and some 11 million of these chains were shared by at least two donors. Raw reads were error-corrected and collapsed into unique sequences by a nearest-neighbor algorithm in which closely related sequences were merged to remove PCR and sequencing errors. To assign V, D and J gene segments, CDR3 sequences were aligned to IMGT reference sequences. Each retained sequence needed at least a six-nucleotide match to both a V gene segment and a J gene segment. A rearrangement counted as productive if the CDR3 had no stop codons and remained in frame with V and J, and every other rearrangement counted as non-productive. Following IMGT convention, CDR3 was defined as the stretch from the second conserved V-encoded cysteine to the conserved J-encoded phenylalanine. The earlier analysis of about 500 of the donors excluded sequences that lacked an unambiguous match to a single V gene segment. An earlier analysis of 587 of the donors called V segments functional above 56.7% productive rearrangements and segregating when the between-donor standard deviation exceeded 5%. A statistical classification framework was built for diagnosing cytomegalovirus status from the catalog of TCR beta chain sequences. V and J gene assignment, in a later analysis, came from comparing TCR nucleotide sequences with IMGT/GENE-DB human TR gene sequences. In a later analysis, CDR3 sequences and most-parsimonious VDJ recombination scenarios were assigned using the TCRdist pipeline. In a later analysis, each TCR beta chain was defined by its CDR3 amino acid sequence together with its V-gene family, and reads without a unique V-gene family were excluded. As a way to deal with suspected cross-contamination and a sequencing artifact, a later analysis dropped under 600 nucleotide sequences that were highly shared and had low generation probability. For each public chain, a later analysis derived a clonal expansion index from normalized ranks of inferred template counts within each repertoire. A later analysis computed generation probabilities with a VDJ recombination model fitted to out-of-frame rearrangements, and checked the results against IGoR. A later analysis scored TCR-TCR, TCR-HLA and TCR-CMV co-occurrence with hypergeometric tests, applying a repertoire-size bias correction to TCR pairs. To estimate false discovery rates, a later analysis permuted the HLA or CMV assignments 20 times. A later analysis grouped co-occurring TCRs with DBSCAN, adding TCRdist sequence similarity when clustering within HLA-allele-positive subsets. Repertoires with fewer than 30,000 or more than 120,000 public chains, plus five repertoires with anomalous nucleotide sharing, were excluded from co-occurrence clustering. TCRdb mirrors the immuneACCESS table, restricted to in-frame sequences. Some clones are absent from its copies; in checked studies, under half trace to an unresolved V gene, and the reason for the others is unknown. D and trimming were read from the DNA, whereas the V and J calls and clone size are those reported in that table. This sample gives tens of thousands of clones in total; 55% to 80% of them show up just once. The ten largest clones represent around a fifth of the sample.

The germline V gene (reference sequence) gives CDR1 as LNHDA and CDR2 as SQIVND. V was cut back by 7 bases and J by 0 bases, leaving a gap of 21 bases between them. The CDR3 holds 17 amino acids from the cysteine to the phenylalanine. Just the 51-base CDR3 DNA is kept, in frame starting at base 1. Sequencing used PBMCs. Recombination connected TRBV19 to TRBJ1-1; possibly the D gene is TRBD1, per 5 matching bases. This clonotype was sampled from a woman in her forties or fifties in good health and CMV-seropositive. The base sequence is TGTGCCAGTAATACGGGGGTTGGTAGGACCTTGAACACTGAAGCTTTCTTT. Its product reads: CASNTGVGRTLNTEAFF.